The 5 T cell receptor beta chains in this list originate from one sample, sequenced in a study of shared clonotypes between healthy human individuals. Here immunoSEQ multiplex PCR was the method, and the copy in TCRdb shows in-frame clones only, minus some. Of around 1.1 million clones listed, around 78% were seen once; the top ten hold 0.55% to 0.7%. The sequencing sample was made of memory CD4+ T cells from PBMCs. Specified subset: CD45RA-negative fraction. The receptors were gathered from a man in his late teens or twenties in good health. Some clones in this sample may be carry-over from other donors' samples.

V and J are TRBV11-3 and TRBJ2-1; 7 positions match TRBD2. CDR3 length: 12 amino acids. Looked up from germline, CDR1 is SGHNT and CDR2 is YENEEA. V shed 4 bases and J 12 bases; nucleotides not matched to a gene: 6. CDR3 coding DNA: TGTGCCAGCAGCTCGGGTCCGGGAGGGCAGTTCTTC. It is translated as CASSSGPGGQFF.

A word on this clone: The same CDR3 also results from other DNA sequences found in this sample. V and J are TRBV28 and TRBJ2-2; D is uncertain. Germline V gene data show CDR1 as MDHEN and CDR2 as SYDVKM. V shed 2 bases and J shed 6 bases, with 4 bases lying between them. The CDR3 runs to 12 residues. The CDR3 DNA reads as TGTGCCAGCAGTTTAAGGTCCGGGGAGCTGTTTTTT. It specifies CASSLRSGELFF.

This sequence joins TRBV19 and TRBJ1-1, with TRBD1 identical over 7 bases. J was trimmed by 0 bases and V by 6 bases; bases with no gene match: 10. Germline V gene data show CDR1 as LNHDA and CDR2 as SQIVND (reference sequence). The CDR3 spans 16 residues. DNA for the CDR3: TGTGCCAGTAGCGGAAGGGGGCGTGCAATGAACACTGAAGCTTTCTTT. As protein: CASSGRGRAMNTEAFF.

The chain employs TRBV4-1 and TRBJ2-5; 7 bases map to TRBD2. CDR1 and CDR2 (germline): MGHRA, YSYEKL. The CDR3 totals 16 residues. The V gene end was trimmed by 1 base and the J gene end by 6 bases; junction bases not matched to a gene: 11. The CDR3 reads CASSQGDGRARKTQYF. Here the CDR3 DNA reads TGCGCCAGCAGCCAAGGGGATGGGAGGGCCAGAAAGACCCAGTACTTC.

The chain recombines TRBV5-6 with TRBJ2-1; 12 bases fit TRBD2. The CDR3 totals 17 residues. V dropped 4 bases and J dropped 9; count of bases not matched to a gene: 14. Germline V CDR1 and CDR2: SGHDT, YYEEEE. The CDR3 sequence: CASSPSSGRALRSEQFF. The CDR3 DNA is TGTGCCAGCAGCCCCTCTAGCGGGAGGGCCCTCAGAAGTGAGCAGTTCTTC. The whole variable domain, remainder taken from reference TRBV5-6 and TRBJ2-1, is DAGVTQSPTHLIKTRGQQVTLRCSPKSGHDTVSWYQQALGQGPQFIFQYYEEEERQRGNFPDRFSGHQFPNYSSELNVNALLLGDSALYLCASSPSSGRALRSEQFFGPGTRLTVL.